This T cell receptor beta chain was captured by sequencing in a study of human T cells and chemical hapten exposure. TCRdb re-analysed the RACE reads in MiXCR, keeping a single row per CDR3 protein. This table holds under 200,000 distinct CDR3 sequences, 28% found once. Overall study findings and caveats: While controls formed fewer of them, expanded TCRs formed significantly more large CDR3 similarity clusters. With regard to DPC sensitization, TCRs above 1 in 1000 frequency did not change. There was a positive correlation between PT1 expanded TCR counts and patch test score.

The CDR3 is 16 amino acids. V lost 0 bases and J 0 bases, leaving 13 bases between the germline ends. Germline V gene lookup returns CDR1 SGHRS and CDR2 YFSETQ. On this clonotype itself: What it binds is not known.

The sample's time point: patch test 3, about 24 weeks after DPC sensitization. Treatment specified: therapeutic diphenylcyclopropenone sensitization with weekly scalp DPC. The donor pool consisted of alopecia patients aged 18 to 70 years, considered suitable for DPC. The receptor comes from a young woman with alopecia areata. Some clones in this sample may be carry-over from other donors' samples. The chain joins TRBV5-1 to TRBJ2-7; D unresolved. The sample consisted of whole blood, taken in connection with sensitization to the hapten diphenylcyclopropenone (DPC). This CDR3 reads CASSLEGYPPSYEQYF. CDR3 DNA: TGCGCCAGCAGCTTGGAGGGATATCCCCCCTCCTACGAGCAGTACTTC.